The source of this TCR beta chain is a study of a mutant IDH1 vaccine in newly diagnosed glioma. At the level of the study: Previous treatment comprised radiotherapy, temozolomide, or both, mostly both.

The method was immunoSEQ multiplex PCR; TCRdb's version includes in-frame clones alone and lacks a portion of them. Among around 100,000 clones listed, about 90% were seen once. On this clone itself: The target antigen is unknown.

Stated time point: week 11, during vaccination. The vaccine gave 300 ug of a 20-mer mutant IDH1 peptide subcutaneously per dose. Those who donated had recent WHO grade 3 or 4 IDH1-mutant, ATRX-lost astrocytomas. Sequences were derived from PBMCs, sampled from a glioma patient whose treatment included an IDH1 peptide vaccine. The receptor's source is a woman between 45 and 65 years old with glioma.

Here the CDR3 DNA reads TGTGCCAGCAGCGCGGGACAGGGGGCAGGAGAGCAGTACTTC. This gives the protein CASSAGQGAGEQYF. This sequence joins TRBV9 and TRBJ2-7, with 12 bases matching TRBD1. Germline V gene sequence: CDR1 SGDLS, CDR2 YYNGEE. The J segment lost 7 bases and the V segment lost 3 bases, leaving 5 bases of the junction unmatched. The CDR3 has 14 residues.